Shown below are 2 T cell receptor beta chains from a single sample sequenced in a study of blood T cell repertoires in COVID-19 (dated by TCRdb to about 2020). The library was produced with the immunoSEQ multiplex PCR assay. TCRdb limited this immuneACCESS table to in-frame rearrangements with V and J called. A share of clones is missing; checked studies link under half to unresolved V genes, and the rest is unexplained. The sample table records tens of thousands of clones; 85% of these occur just once. The top ten hold roughly 5.5% of the sample. Sequences were obtained from peripheral blood. Receptors originate from a man aged 70 or older with acute or convalescent COVID-19.

This clone was observed a few times. This CDR3 is CASSLVQGARGLAGGTQYF. CDR3 nucleotides: TGTGCCAGCAGCTTAGTCCAGGGGGCCCGAGGACTAGCGGGGGGGACGCAGTATTTT. V and J are TRBV5-4 and TRBJ2-3; 15 positions match TRBD2. Germline CDR1 reads SGHNT; CDR2 reads YYREEE (reference sequence). The CDR3 sequence is 19 residues long. V trimming: 2 bases; J trimming: 9 bases; junction bases outside the gene matches: 16.

The chain has TRBV19 and TRBJ2-1; 8 bases map to TRBD1. The CDR3 has 14 amino acids. The V gene's germline CDR1 is LNHDA and CDR2 SQIVND (reference sequence). V was pared by 3 bases and J by 4 bases, with 2 bases of the junction left unmatched. This chain's CDR3 is CASSMGQEYNEQFF. In nucleotides, the CDR3 is TGTGCCAGTAGTATGGGACAGGAATACAATGAGCAGTTCTTC.